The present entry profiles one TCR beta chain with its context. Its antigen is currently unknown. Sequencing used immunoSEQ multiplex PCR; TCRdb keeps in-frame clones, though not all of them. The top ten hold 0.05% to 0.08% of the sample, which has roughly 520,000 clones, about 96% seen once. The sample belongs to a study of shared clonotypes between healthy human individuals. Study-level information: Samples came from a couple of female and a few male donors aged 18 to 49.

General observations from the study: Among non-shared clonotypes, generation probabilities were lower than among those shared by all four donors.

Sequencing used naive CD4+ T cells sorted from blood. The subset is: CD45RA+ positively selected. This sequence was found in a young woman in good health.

Written as DNA, the CDR3 is TGTGCCAGCTCAGACACGTGGGCAGGGATCTACGAGCAGTACTTC. It translates to CASSDTWAGIYEQYF. This chain uses TRBV18 with TRBJ2-7, with D perhaps TRBD1 (5 bases). The V end lost 5 bases, the J end lost 3 bases, and 17 bases lay between the germline ends. Per the germline V gene, CDR1 is KGHSH and CDR2 is LQKENI. The CDR3 sequence is 15 residues long.